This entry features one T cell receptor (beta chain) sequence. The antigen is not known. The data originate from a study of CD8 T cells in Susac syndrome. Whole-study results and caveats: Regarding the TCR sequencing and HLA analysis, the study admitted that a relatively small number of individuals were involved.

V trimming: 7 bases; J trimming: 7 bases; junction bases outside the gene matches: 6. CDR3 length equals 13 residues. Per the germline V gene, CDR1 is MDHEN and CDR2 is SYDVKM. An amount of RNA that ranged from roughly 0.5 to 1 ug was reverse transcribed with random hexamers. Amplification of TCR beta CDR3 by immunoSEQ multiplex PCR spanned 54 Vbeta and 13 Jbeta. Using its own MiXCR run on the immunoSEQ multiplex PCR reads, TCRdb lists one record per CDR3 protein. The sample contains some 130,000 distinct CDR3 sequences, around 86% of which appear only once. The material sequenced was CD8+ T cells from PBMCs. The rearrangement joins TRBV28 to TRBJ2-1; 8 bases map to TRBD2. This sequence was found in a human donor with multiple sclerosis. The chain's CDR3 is CASTGGLRNEQFF. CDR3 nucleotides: TGTGCCAGCACGGGGGGGCTGAGAAATGAGCAGTTCTTC.